The following is a T cell receptor beta chain sequence with its context. No antigen is known for it. Per-base quality was not reported, and no clone a single base away is much larger than it. The record originates from a study of sequential checkpoint blockade in melanoma (dated by TCRdb to between 2017 and 2020). About the investigation overall: Using 1:1 randomization, the trial assigned patients either to first-line nivolumab followed by ipilimumab (arm A) or to ipilimumab followed by nivolumab (arm B). Maintenance nivolumab came after both trial sequences.

Including cysteine and phenylalanine, the CDR3 has 19 amino acids. Only the CDR3 portion is preserved as DNA: 57 bases, with reading frame beginning at the first base. After removal of 4 bases from V and 0 bases from J, the junction retains 12 bases not matched to a gene. Sequences MDHEN (CDR1) and SYDVKM (CDR2) are obtained from the germline V gene. TCRbeta CDR3 regions were immunosequenced from genomic DNA with the immunoSEQ Assay. Before high-throughput sequencing, the genomic DNA was amplified using bias-controlled multiplex PCR. Per the source publication's procedure: To quantify the absolute abundance of each unique TCRbeta CDR3 region, the sequences were collapsed and filtered. Clonality was defined as 1 minus Pielou's evenness and was calculated using productive rearrangements only. A previously published method was used to identify clones whose frequencies were significantly greater in on-treatment samples than in baseline samples. TCRdb's version of the immuneACCESS table is confined to in-frame rearrangements and falls short of the full clone set. An unresolved V gene accounts for under half of the shortfall where checked; the remainder is of unknown origin. The V and J calls and clone size were taken over from that table, and D and trimming were inferred from the DNA. Across this sample there are around 21,000 clones, with 80% to 90% seen only once. Of the sample, about half falls within the top ten clones.

The sample's treatment or condition label is to be understood as: randomized to nivolumab then ipilimumab (arm A) or the reverse (arm B). Prior DNA-damaging chemotherapy had not been received by any trial patient. On a FACS Aria II flow cytometer, live CD3+CD8+ cells that were negative for CD19 and CD56 were sorted from thawed PBMCs. Samples were obtained from patients with melanoma enrolled in CheckMate 064, a randomized, open-label phase II trial of sequential checkpoint blockade. Peripheral blood mononuclear cells were obtained through leukapheresis, purified using Ficoll-Paque, and frozen in human serum containing approximately 9.1% DMSO. Immediately after sorting, the purity of sorted blood CD3+CD8+ cells was verified to be >95%, after which DNA was extracted. Paper-wide results and their limitations: Larger, independent patient cohorts are needed to validate the response-prediction model that combines TCR metrics and mutation burden.

Recombination linked TRBV28 to TRBJ2-7, with 13 bases in between that match TRBD2. Sequenced here: CD8+ T cells sorted from blood (inferred from file names), sampled from a patient given nivolumab and ipilimumab in sequence. The sequence came from a human donor with melanoma. CDR3 region: CASSYTPGTSGESSYEQYF. In nucleotide form, the sequence is TGTGCCAGCAGTTACACTCCCGGGACTAGCGGGGAAAGCTCCTACGAGCAGTACTTC.